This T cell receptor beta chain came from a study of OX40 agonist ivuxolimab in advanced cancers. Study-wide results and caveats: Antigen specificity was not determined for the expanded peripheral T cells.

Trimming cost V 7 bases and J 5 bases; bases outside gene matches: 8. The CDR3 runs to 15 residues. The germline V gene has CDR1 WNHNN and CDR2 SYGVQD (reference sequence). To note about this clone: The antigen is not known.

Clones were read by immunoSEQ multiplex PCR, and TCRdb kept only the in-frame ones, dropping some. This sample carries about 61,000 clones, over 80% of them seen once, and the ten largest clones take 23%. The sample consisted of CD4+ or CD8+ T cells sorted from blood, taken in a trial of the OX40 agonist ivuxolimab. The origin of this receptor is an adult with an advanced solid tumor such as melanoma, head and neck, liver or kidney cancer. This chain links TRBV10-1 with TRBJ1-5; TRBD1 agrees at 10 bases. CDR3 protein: CASTGDRGLDQPQHF. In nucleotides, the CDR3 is TGCGCCAGCACTGGGGACAGGGGTTTGGATCAGCCCCAGCATTTT.